Presented here are 19 T cell receptor beta chains from one specimen sequenced in a study of Ad26.COV2.S vaccination and SARS-CoV-2 variants (dated by TCRdb to 2020 to 2023). The treatment or condition label for this specimen denotes: some 20 received Ad26.COV2.S at low or high dose, single or two shots; roughly five received placebo; per-sample allocation not given. For vaccine and placebo recipients, repertoires were sequenced using samples collected on day 63 after the first injection. The protocol used for the library was the immunoSEQ multiplex PCR assay. This immuneACCESS table, as held by TCRdb, lists in-frame sequences with V and J called but not all clones. Of the missing ones, under half trace to an unresolved V gene in checked studies; the others have no known cause. The sample contains under 500,000 clones, around 93% of them found a single time. The ten top clones hold around 1.7% of the sample.

Sequencing used peripheral blood, obtained in a trial of Ad26.COV2.S vaccine versus placebo. Every receptor here comes from a person between 18 and 60 years old who received the Ad26.COV2.S COVID-19 vaccine or a placebo.

The rearrangement uses TRBV15 and TRBJ1-6, with D maybe TRBD1 (6 bases). Trimming removed 4 bases from V and 8 bases from J, with 21 bases in between. The CDR3 sequence is 17 residues long. Germline CDR1 and CDR2: LNHNV and YYDKDF (reference sequence). This chain's CDR3 is CATSNPSRGLFDSPLHF. Written as DNA, the CDR3 is TGTGCCACCAGCAACCCTTCCAGGGGTTTATTTGATTCACCCCTCCACTTT.

The chain employs TRBV12-3 or TRBV12-4 and TRBJ2-7, with D perhaps given as TRBD1 or TRBD2 (5 bases each). The CDR3 totals 13 residues. Between the trimmed V and J ends, which lost 6 bases and 7 bases, there was a span of 16 bases. CDR3 loop: CASRLTPEGEQYF. DNA for the CDR3: TGTGCCAGCAGACTGACACCTGAGGGGGAGCAGTACTTC.

V gene TRBV11-2 combines with J gene TRBJ2-7; 7 bases align to TRBD1. Trimming took 5 bases from V and 3 from J; bases not matched to a gene: 4. Germline V gene data show CDR1 as SGHAT and CDR2 as FQNNGV. This CDR3 is built from 13 residues. CDR3 sequence: CASSQTGDYEQYF. The CDR3 DNA reads as TGTGCCAGCAGCCAAACAGGGGACTACGAGCAGTACTTC.

This clone was found once. Other DNA sequences of this sample code for an identical CDR3. The J gene is TRBJ2-1, the V gene TRBV18; D unclear. V lost 2 bases and J lost 4, with 9 bases in between. Per germline, CDR1 KGHSH and CDR2 LQKENI. The CDR3 has 14 amino acids. CDR3 in amino acids: CASSPSGVYNEQFF. The CDR3 region has the DNA TGTGCCAGCTCACCATCTGGGGTTTACAATGAGCAGTTCTTC. Drawing the rest from reference TRBV18 and TRBJ2-1, the complete variable domain is NAGVMQNPRHLVRRRGQEARLRCSPMKGHSHVYWYRQLPEEGLKFMVYLQKENIIDESGMPKERFSAEFPKEGPSILRIQQVVRGDSAAYFCASSPSGVYNEQFFGPGTRLTVL.

The V and J genes are TRBV13 and TRBJ1-6, with D unresolved. This CDR3 spans 17 amino acids. V gave up 3 bases and J gave up 3 bases, with 15 bases separating them. Germline V gives CDR1 PRHDT, CDR2 FYEKMQ (reference sequence). CDR3 nucleotides: TGTGCCAGCAGCTTTGCCGCGAAACAGTTCTATAATTCACCCCTCCACTTT. Protein sequence: CASSFAAKQFYNSPLHF.

The chain has TRBV5-1 and TRBJ2-1; the match to TRBD1 covers 7 bases. Germline CDR1 and CDR2: SGHRS and YFSETQ. Trimming cost V 4 bases and J 2 bases; bases outside gene matches: 3. The CDR3 totals 14 residues. This CDR3 reads CASSPGQAYNEQFF. DNA for the CDR3: TGCGCCAGCAGCCCCGGACAGGCCTACAATGAGCAGTTCTTC. The complete variable domain, with remaining parts taken from reference TRBV5-1 and TRBJ2-1, reads KAGVTQTPRYLIKTRGQQVTLSCSPISGHRSVSWYQQTPGQGLQFLFEYFSETQRNKGNFPGRFSGRQFSNSRSEMNVSTLELGDSALYLCASSPGQAYNEQFFGPGTRLTVL.

The chain has TRBV3-1 (or the pseudogene TRBV3-2) and TRBJ2-7, with a tentative D call TRBD1 (5 bases). The CDR3 extends over 13 amino acids. Trimming shortened V by 3 bases and J by 5 bases, and 11 bases separated the two germline ends. The germline CDR1 and CDR2 sequences are LGHDT and YNNKEL (reference sequence). CDR3 bases: TGTGCCAGCAGCCAGTTAGGGGTCCACGAGCAGTACTTC. Its protein product is CASSQLGVHEQYF.

The V call is TRBV7-9, the J call TRBJ2-7, with TRBD1 matching 8 bases. CDR1 and CDR2 (germline): SEHNR, FQNEAQ (reference sequence). With 3 bases clipped from V and 0 bases from J, the junction kept 4 bases outside the gene matches. The CDR3 loop spans 15 amino acids. CDR3 amino acids: CASSFDRGGSYEQYF. DNA of the CDR3: TGTGCCAGCAGCTTCGACAGGGGTGGCTCCTACGAGCAGTACTTC. Full variable domain (missing parts from reference TRBV7-9 and TRBJ2-7): DTGVSQNPRHKITKRGQNVTFRCDPISEHNRLYWYRQTLGQGPEFLTYFQNEAQLEKSRLLSDRFSAERPKGSFSTLEIQRTEQGDSAMYLCASSFDRGGSYEQYFGPGTRLTVT.

The rearrangement joins TRBV9 to TRBJ2-7; perhaps TRBD1 as D (5 bases). CDR3 length equals 15 residues. Trimming took off 4 bases at V and 3 bases at J, with 17 bases between the two ends. The germline gives CDR1 SGDLS, CDR2 YYNGEE. The CDR3 sequence is CASSPRQRIDYEQYF. The DNA of the CDR3 is TGTGCCAGCAGCCCCCGACAGAGAATAGACTACGAGCAGTACTTC.

This clone has only one observation. The chain is built from TRBV11-2 and TRBJ2-1, with TRBD1 matching over 12 bases. CDR1 SGHAT and CDR2 FQNNGV come from the germline V gene. The CDR3 consists of 15 residues. The trim removed 1 base at V and 5 bases at J, leaving 0 bases unmatched. CDR3 loop: CASSLGDRGHNEQFF. The CDR3, as DNA: TGTGCCAGCAGCTTAGGGGACAGGGGGCACAATGAGCAGTTCTTC.

The chain combines TRBV7-2 with TRBJ1-1; maybe TRBD1 (5 bases). V lost 0 bases, J lost 1 base, and 9 bases lay in between. The CDR3 is 15 amino acids. Per the germline V gene, CDR1 is SGHTA and CDR2 is FQGNSA. This chain's CDR3 is CASSLAPGPNTEAFF. Here the CDR3 DNA reads TGTGCCAGCAGCTTAGCGCCGGGGCCGAACACTGAAGCTTTCTTT.

This rearrangement joins TRBV11-2 to TRBJ2-1; possibly TRBD1 for D (6 bases). The CDR3 totals 14 residues. Germline V gene sequence: CDR1 SGHAT, CDR2 FQNNGV. V was trimmed by 5 bases and J by 7 bases, leaving 15 bases between them. The CDR3 sequence: CASSTDRYSNEQFF. The CDR3 DNA reads TGTGCCAGCAGCACAGACAGGTATAGTAATGAGCAGTTCTTC. The full variable domain, rest sourced from reference TRBV11-2 and TRBJ2-1, is EAGVAQSPRYKIIEKRQSVAFWCNPISGHATLYWYQQILGQGPKLLIQFQNNGVVDDSQLPKDRFSAERLKGVDSTLKIQPAKLEDSAVYLCASSTDRYSNEQFFGPGTRLTVL.

V usage is TRBV20-1 and J usage is TRBJ1-5, with 9 bases fitting TRBD1. The CDR3 is made up of 15 amino acids. V trimming: 3 bases; J trimming: 7 bases; junction bases outside the gene matches: 10. Per the germline V gene, CDR1 is DFQATT and CDR2 is SNEGSKA (reference sequence). CDR3 protein: CSASGRRDREQPQHF. CDR3 DNA sequence: TGCAGTGCTAGTGGCCGTCGGGACAGGGAACAGCCCCAGCATTTT.

The rearrangement links TRBV7-9 to TRBJ2-3; the match to TRBD1 covers 10 bases. V shed 5 bases and J 5 bases; nucleotides not matched to a gene: 10. The CDR3 is 16 amino acids. Germline assignment: CDR1 SEHNR and CDR2 FQNEAQ (reference sequence). The CDR3 protein is CASSNLGTGELDTQYF. The CDR3 DNA reads TGTGCCAGCAGCAACCTAGGGACAGGGGAATTAGATACGCAGTATTTT. Supplemented by reference TRBV7-9 and TRBJ2-3, the full variable domain reads DTGVSQNPRHKITKRGQNVTFRCDPISEHNRLYWYRQTLGQGPEFLTYFQNEAQLEKSRLLSDRFSAERPKGSFSTLEIQRTEQGDSAMYLCASSNLGTGELDTQYFGPGTRLTVL.

The chain combines TRBV5-1 with TRBJ2-3; 7 bases match TRBD1. This CDR3 has 19 residues. Germline CDR1 reads SGHRS; CDR2 reads YFSETQ. Trimming cost V 2 bases and J 4 bases; bases outside gene matches: 19. CDR3 region: CASSFVRGRNGIGPDTQYF. The CDR3 DNA sequence: TGCGCCAGCAGCTTTGTAAGGGGGCGAAACGGTATCGGCCCAGATACGCAGTATTTT.

The rearrangement links TRBV5-1 to TRBJ1-3, with D uncertain. CDR3 length equals 18 residues. Between the trimmed V and J ends, which lost 1 base and 0 bases, there was a span of 17 bases. CDR1 is SGHRS and CDR2 is YFSETQ in the germline V gene. The CDR3 DNA sequence: TGCGCCAGCAGCTTGCAGGTCAGGAACGAATTCTCTGGAAACACCATATATTTT. Translated, it gives CASSLQVRNEFSGNTIYF. The whole variable domain, filled in from reference TRBV5-1 and TRBJ1-3, reads KAGVTQTPRYLIKTRGQQVTLSCSPISGHRSVSWYQQTPGQGLQFLFEYFSETQRNKGNFPGRFSGRQFSNSRSEMNVSTLELGDSALYLCASSLQVRNEFSGNTIYFGEGSWLTVV.

This clone occurred once. V gene TRBV4-3 combines with J gene TRBJ1-4; D is unresolved. V lost 1 base and J 14 bases, leaving 17 bases between the germline ends. The CDR3 runs to 14 residues. Germline V gene lookup returns CDR1 LGHNA and CDR2 YSLEER. The CDR3 DNA reads TGCGCCAGCAGCCAAGTCTACCCCGACCCAGTTCTGTTTTTT. It translates to CASSQVYPDPVLFF.

V usage is TRBV7-9 and J usage is TRBJ1-5; no clear D. The V end lost 1 base, the J end lost 9 bases, and 7 bases lay between the germline ends. From germline, CDR1 is SEHNR and CDR2 FQNEAQ (reference sequence). This CDR3 region has 12 residues. The CDR3 spells CASSLVGWPQHF. The CDR3 region has the DNA TGTGCCAGCAGCTTAGTTGGTTGGCCCCAGCATTTT.

In its sample, this clone was seen once. V gene TRBV27 combines with J gene TRBJ2-5; 9 nucleotides agree with TRBD2. Germline CDR1 reads MNHEY; CDR2 reads SMNVEV (reference sequence). CDR3 length: 14 amino acids. J was trimmed by 5 bases and V by 3 bases; bases with no gene match: 4. The CDR3 reads CASSLGLAGETQYF. CDR3 in DNA: TGTGCCAGCAGTTTGGGACTAGCTGGTGAGACCCAGTACTTC.